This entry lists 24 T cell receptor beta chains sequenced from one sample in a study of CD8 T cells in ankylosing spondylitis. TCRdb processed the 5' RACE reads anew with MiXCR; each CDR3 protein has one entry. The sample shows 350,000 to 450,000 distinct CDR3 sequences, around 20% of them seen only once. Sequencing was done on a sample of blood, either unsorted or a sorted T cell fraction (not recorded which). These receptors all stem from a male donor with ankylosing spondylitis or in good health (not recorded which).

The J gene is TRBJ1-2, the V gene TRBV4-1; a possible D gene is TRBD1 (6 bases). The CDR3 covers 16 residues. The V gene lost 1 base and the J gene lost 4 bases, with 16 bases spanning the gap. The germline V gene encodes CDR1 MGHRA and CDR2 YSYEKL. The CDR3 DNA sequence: TGCGCCAGCAGCCAAGTCATGGGGGCGCAGGTCTATGGCTACACCTTC. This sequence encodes CASSQVMGAQVYGYTF.

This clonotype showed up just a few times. CDR3 nucleotide sequence: TGTGCCAGCAGCCAAGAGGGGACTAGCGGGGTTAGCTCCTACAATGAGCAGTTCTTC. It encodes CASSQEGTSGVSSYNEQFF. The V gene is TRBV4-2, the J gene TRBJ2-1, with 13 positions matching TRBD2. The J segment lost 0 bases and the V segment lost 0 bases, leaving 5 bases of the junction unmatched. The germline CDR1 and CDR2 sequences are LGHNA and YNFKEQ. This CDR3 comprises 19 residues.

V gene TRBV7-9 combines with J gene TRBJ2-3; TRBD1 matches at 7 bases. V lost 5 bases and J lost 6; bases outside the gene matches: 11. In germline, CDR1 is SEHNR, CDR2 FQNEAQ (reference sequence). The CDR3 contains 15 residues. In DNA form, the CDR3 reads TGTGCCAGCAGCCAACAGGGGTCGAGTAGGGATACGCAGTATTTT. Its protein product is CASSQQGSSRDTQYF.

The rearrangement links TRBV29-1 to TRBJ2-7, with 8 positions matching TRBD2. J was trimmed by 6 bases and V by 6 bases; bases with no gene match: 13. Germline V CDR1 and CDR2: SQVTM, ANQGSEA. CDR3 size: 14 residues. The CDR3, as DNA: TGCAGCGTGAAGGGACCGGGAGGGATGCCCGAGCAGTACTTC. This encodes CSVKGPGGMPEQYF.

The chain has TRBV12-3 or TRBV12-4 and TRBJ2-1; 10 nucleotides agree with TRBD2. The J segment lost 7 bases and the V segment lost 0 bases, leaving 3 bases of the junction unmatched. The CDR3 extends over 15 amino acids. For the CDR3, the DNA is TGTGCCAGCAGTTTAGCGGGACTAGCGAGAAATGAGCAGTTCTTC. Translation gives CASSLAGLARNEQFF.

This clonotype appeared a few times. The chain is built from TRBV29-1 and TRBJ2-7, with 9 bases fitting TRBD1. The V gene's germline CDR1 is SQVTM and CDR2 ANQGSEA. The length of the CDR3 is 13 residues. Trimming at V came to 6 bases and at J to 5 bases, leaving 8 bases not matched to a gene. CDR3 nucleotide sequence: TGCAGCGTCCACAGGGGGCTTATGGACGAGCAGTACTTC. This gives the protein CSVHRGLMDEQYF.

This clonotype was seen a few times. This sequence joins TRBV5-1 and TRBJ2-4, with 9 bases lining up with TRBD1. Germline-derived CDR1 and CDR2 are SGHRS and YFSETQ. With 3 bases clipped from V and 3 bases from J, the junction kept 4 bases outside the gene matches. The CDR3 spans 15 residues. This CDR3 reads CASSSQTGGKNIQYF. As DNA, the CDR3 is TGCGCCAGCAGCTCACAGACAGGGGGCAAAAACATTCAGTACTTC.

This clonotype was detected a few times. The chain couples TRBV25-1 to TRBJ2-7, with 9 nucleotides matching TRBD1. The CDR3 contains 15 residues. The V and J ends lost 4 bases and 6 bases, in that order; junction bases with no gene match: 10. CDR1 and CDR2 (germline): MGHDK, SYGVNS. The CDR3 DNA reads TGTGCCAGCAGTGTATCCGGGACAGGGACCAGCGAGCAGTACTTC. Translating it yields CASSVSGTGTSEQYF.

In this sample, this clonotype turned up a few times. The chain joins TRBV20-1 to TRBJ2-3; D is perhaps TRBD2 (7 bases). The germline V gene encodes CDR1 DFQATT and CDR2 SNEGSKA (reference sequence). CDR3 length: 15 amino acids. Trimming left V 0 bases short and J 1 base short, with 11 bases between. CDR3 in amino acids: CSARDGGGRTDTQYF. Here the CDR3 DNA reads TGCAGTGCTAGAGATGGCGGGGGCCGCACAGATACGCAGTATTTT.

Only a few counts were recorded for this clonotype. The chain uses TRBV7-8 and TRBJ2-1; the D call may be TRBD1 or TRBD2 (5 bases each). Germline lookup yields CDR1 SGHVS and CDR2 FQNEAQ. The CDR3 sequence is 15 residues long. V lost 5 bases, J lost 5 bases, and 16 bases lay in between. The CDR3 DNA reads TGTGCCAGCAGCGTGAAGCTCGGGACCCACAATGAGCAGTTCTTC. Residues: CASSVKLGTHNEQFF. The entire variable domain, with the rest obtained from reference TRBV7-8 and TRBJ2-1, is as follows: GAGVSQSPRYKVAKRGQDVALRCDPISGHVSLFWYQQALGQGPEFLTYFQNEAQLDKSGLPSDRFFAERPEGSVSTLKIQRTQQEDSAVYLCASSVKLGTHNEQFFGPGTRLTVL.

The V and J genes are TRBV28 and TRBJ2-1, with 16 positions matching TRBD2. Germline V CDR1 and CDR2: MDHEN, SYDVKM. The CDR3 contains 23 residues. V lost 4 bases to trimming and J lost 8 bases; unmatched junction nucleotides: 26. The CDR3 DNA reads TGTGCCAGCAGTTCCCCCGTGATAACCGGGACAGGGACTAGCGGGGGGGCTAGCTATGAGCAGTTCTTC. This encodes CASSSPVITGTGTSGGASYEQFF.

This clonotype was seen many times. For the CDR3, the DNA is TGTGCCAGCAGCCTTGACAGGGGGTCCTACAATGAGCAGTTCTTC. Translating gives CASSLDRGSYNEQFF. The rearrangement joins TRBV28 to TRBJ2-1, with 9 positions matching TRBD1. The CDR3 extends over 15 amino acids. With 6 bases clipped from V and 1 base from J, the junction kept 4 bases outside the gene matches. CDR1 and CDR2 (germline): MDHEN, SYDVKM.

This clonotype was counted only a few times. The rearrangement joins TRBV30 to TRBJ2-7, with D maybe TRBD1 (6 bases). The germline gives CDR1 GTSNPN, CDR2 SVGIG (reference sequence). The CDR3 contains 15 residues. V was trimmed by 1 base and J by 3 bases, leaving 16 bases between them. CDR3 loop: CAWSELGLTGYEQYF. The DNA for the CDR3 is TGTGCCTGGAGTGAATTAGGACTGACAGGCTACGAGCAGTACTTC.

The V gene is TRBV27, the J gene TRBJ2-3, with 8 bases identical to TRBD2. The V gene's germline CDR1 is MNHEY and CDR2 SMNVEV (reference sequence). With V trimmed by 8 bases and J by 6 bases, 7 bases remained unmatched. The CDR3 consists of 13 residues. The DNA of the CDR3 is TGTGCCAGCGGGGGCGGGGGGCCGGATACGCAGTATTTT. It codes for CASGGGGPDTQYF.

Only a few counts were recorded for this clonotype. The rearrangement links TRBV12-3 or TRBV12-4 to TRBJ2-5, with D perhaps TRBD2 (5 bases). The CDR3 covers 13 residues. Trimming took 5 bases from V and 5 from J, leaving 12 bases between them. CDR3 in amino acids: CASSLASGETQYF. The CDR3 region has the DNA TGTGCCAGCAGTCTCGCGTCGGGGGAGACCCAGTACTTC.

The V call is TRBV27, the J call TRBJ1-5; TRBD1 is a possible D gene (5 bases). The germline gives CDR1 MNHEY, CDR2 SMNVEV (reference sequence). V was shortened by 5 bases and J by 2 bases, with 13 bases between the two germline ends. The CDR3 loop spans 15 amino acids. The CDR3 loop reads CASSPGTAGNQPQHF. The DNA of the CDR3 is TGTGCCAGCAGTCCCGGGACCGCGGGCAATCAGCCCCAGCATTTT.

CDR3 nucleotides: TGCAGTGCTAGTATTGGACAGGGATATGAAAAACTGTTTTTT. This codes for CSASIGQGYEKLFF. This chain connects TRBV20-1 to TRBJ1-4; 8 nucleotides match TRBD1. The trim removed 3 bases at V and 6 bases at J, leaving 6 bases unmatched. This CDR3 region has 14 residues. CDR1 is DFQATT, CDR2 SNEGSKA, per germline (reference sequence).

Written as DNA, the CDR3 is TGCGCCAGCAGCCCCCAGGGGGCCGCGGTTAACACCGGGGAGCTGTTTTTT. Translating it yields CASSPQGAAVNTGELFF. The J gene is TRBJ2-2, the V gene TRBV4-1, with 8 bases identical to TRBD1. The CDR3 is made up of 17 amino acids. The ends lost 4 bases at V and 2 bases at J; junction bases unmatched: 9. Germline lookup yields CDR1 MGHRA and CDR2 YSYEKL.

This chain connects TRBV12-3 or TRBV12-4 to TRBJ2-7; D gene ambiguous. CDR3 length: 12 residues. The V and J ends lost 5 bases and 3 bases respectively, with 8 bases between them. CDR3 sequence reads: CASSMDLYEQYF. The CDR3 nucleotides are TGTGCCAGCAGTATGGATCTCTACGAGCAGTACTTC.

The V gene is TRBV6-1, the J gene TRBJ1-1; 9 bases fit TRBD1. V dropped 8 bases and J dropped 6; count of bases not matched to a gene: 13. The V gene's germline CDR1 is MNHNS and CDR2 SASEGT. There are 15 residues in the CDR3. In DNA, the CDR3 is TGTGCCAGCCTAAATCTTACAGGGGGCTTCTCTGAAGCTTTCTTT. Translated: CASLNLTGGFSEAFF.

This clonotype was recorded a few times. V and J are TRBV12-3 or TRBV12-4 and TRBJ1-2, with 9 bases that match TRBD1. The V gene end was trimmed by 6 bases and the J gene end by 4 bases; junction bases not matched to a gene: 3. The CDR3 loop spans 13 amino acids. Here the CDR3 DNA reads TGTGCCAGCAGCCGGACAGGGGCCTATGGCTACACCTTC. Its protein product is CASSRTGAYGYTF.

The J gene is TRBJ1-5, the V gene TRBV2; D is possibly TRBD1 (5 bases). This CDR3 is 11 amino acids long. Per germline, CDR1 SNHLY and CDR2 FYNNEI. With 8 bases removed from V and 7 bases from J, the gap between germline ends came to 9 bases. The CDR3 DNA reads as TGTGCCAGCGGGGGGTGGCAGCCCCAGCATTTT. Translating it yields CASGGWQPQHF. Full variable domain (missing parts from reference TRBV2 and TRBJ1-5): EPEVTQTPSHQVTQMGQEVILRCVPISNHLYFYWYRQILGQKVEFLVSFYNNEISEKSEIFDDQFSVERPDGSNFTLKIRSTKLEDSAMYFCASGGWQPQHFGDGTRLSIL.

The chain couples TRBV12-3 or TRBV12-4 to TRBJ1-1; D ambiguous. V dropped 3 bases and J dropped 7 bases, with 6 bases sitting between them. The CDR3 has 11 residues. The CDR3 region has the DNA TGTGCCAGCAGTTTTGTCGGTGAAGCTTTCTTT. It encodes CASSFVGEAFF.

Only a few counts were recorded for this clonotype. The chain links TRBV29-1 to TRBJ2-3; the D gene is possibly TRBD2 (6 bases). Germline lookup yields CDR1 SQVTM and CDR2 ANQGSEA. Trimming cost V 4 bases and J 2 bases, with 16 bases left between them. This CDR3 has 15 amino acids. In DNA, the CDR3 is TGCAGCGTTGTGGGGGGAAACCGGCCCACAGATACGCAGTATTTT. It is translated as CSVVGGNRPTDTQYF.